This is a list of T cell receptor beta chains from one sample in a study of cytomegalovirus exposure and HLA in healthy donors. TCRdb keeps only in-frame clones here, not all; method: immunoSEQ multiplex PCR. The table lists roughly 100,000 clones, 75% to 85% of them singletons. Source material: PBMCs. These receptors were obtained from a woman between 35 and 50 years old in good health and CMV-seronegative. The CDR3 runs from the conserved cysteine through the conserved F or W. The D gene is left open where the match is weak. Expanded clones get a size class; other rows say once, few or many, or leave the size out.

j_gene: TRBJ1-2; abundance: .; d_gene: .; v_gene: TRBV28; CDR3nt: TGTGCCAGCCTACGGTATGGCTACACCTTC; CDR3aa: CASLRYGYTF
j_gene: TRBJ1-2; abundance: .; d_gene: .; v_gene: TRBV7-8; CDR3nt: TGTGCCAGCAGCCCCGTTCGGGGAGGGGGCTATGGCTACACCTTC; CDR3aa: CASSPVRGGGYGYTF
j_gene: TRBJ1-5; abundance: .; d_gene: .; v_gene: TRBV5-1; CDR3nt: TGCGCCAGCAGCTTTGGTAGGGGTCAGCCCCAGCATTTT; CDR3aa: CASSFGRGQPQHF
j_gene: TRBJ2-5; abundance: once; d_gene: TRBD2; v_gene: TRBV9; CDR3nt: TGTGCCAGCAGCCCTCGTTGGACTAGCGGGGGGGCTGAGACCCAGTACTTC; CDR3aa: CASSPRWTSGGAETQYF
j_gene: TRBJ2-2; abundance: few; d_gene: .; v_gene: TRBV11-2; CDR3nt: TGTGCCAGCAGCTTAGCCGGCACCGGGGAGCTGTTTTTT; CDR3aa: CASSLAGTGELFF
j_gene: TRBJ1-1; abundance: .; d_gene: .; v_gene: TRBV2; CDR3nt: TGTGCCAGCAGGGGCGTTTGGAACACTGAAGCTTTCTTT; CDR3aa: CASRGVWNTEAFF
j_gene: TRBJ1-2; abundance: .; d_gene: TRBD1; v_gene: TRBV2; CDR3nt: TGTGCCAGCAGAGCCGGACAGGGGGCTTGGGGCTACACCTTC; CDR3aa: CASRAGQGAWGYTF
j_gene: TRBJ1-5; abundance: .; d_gene: .; v_gene: TRBV18; CDR3nt: TGTGCCAGCTCACGTGACAGTTATCAGCCCCAGCATTTT; CDR3aa: CASSRDSYQPQHF
j_gene: TRBJ1-4; abundance: few; d_gene: .; v_gene: TRBV4-1; CDR3nt: TGCGCCAGCAGCCAAGTTTTCGGGGCAACTAATGAAAAACTGTTTTTT; CDR3aa: CASSQVFGATNEKLFF
j_gene: TRBJ2-7; abundance: .; d_gene: .; v_gene: TRBV5-6; CDR3nt: TGTGCCAGCAGCCACCCCCCAGGTTACGAGCAGTACTTC; CDR3aa: CASSHPPGYEQYF
j_gene: TRBJ2-1; abundance: .; d_gene: .; v_gene: TRBV19; CDR3nt: TGTGCCAGTAGTGGGGGACTCCCACCCTACAATGAGCAGTTCTTC; CDR3aa: CASSGGLPPYNEQFF
j_gene: TRBJ1-2; abundance: .; d_gene: .; v_gene: TRBV5-1; CDR3nt: TGCGCCAGCAGCTTAACAGGACCCGCGGGCTACACCTTC; CDR3aa: CASSLTGPAGYTF
j_gene: TRBJ2-7; abundance: .; d_gene: .; v_gene: TRBV6-6; CDR3nt: TGTGCCAGCAGTTACTCGACGGGCGAGCAGTACTTC; CDR3aa: CASSYSTGEQYF
j_gene: TRBJ2-1; abundance: .; d_gene: TRBD1; v_gene: TRBV5-6; CDR3nt: TGTGCCAGCAGCTTGGGACAGGGATCTTACAATGAGCAGTTCTTC; CDR3aa: CASSLGQGSYNEQFF
j_gene: TRBJ2-7; abundance: .; d_gene: .; v_gene: TRBV27; CDR3nt: TGTGCCAGCAGTTTAGGGGGCAGGGGGGTTCGATTCTCGTACGAGCAGTACTTC; CDR3aa: CASSLGGRGVRFSYEQYF
j_gene: TRBJ2-4; abundance: once; d_gene: TRBD1; v_gene: TRBV29-1; CDR3nt: TGCAGCGCCGCGGGACAGGCCTTAGCCAAAAACATTCAGTACTTC; CDR3aa: CSAAGQALAKNIQYF
j_gene: TRBJ1-2; abundance: .; d_gene: TRBD1; v_gene: TRBV5-1; CDR3nt: TGCGCCAGCAGCCCGGGACAGGGCAATGGCTACACCTTC; CDR3aa: CASSPGQGNGYTF
j_gene: TRBJ2-4; abundance: .; d_gene: TRBD2; v_gene: TRBV4-2; CDR3nt: TGTGCCAGCAGCCAAGAGTCGACTAGCGGGGCTTTTAAAAACATTCAGTACTTC; CDR3aa: CASSQESTSGAFKNIQYF
j_gene: TRBJ2-5; abundance: .; d_gene: TRBD1; v_gene: TRBV29-1; CDR3nt: TGCAGCGTTTCCCGGGACAGAAAAGAGACCCAGTACTTC; CDR3aa: CSVSRDRKETQYF
j_gene: TRBJ1-5; abundance: many; d_gene: .; v_gene: TRBV27; CDR3nt: TGTGCCAGCAGTTTATCCTTCTCGAGCCAGCCCCAGCATTTT; CDR3aa: CASSLSFSSQPQHF
j_gene: TRBJ2-7; abundance: .; d_gene: TRBD2; v_gene: TRBV9; CDR3nt: TGTGCCAGCAGCGTAGTGGGAAGCGGGACCGGCCTGAACGAGCAGTACTTC; CDR3aa: CASSVVGSGTGLNEQYF
j_gene: TRBJ1-5; abundance: few; d_gene: .; v_gene: TRBV2; CDR3nt: TGTGCCAGCAGTGACGCGGTTTTGGTTGGCAATCAGCCCCAGCATTTT; CDR3aa: CASSDAVLVGNQPQHF
j_gene: TRBJ1-3; abundance: few; d_gene: .; v_gene: TRBV6-5; CDR3nt: TGTGCCAGCAGTTACTCGACAGATACTGGAAACACCATATATTTT; CDR3aa: CASSYSTDTGNTIYF
j_gene: TRBJ1-4; abundance: .; d_gene: .; v_gene: TRBV12-5; CDR3nt: TGTGCTAGTGGTCGCGGTCTAGCCCAGTTTTTT; CDR3aa: CASGRGLAQFF
j_gene: TRBJ2-2; abundance: .; d_gene: TRBD2; v_gene: TRBV9; CDR3nt: TGTGCCAGCAGCGTTGGGACTATGACCGGGGAGCTGTTTTTT; CDR3aa: CASSVGTMTGELFF
j_gene: TRBJ2-7; abundance: .; d_gene: .; v_gene: TRBV6-1; CDR3nt: TGTGCCACCGCCTGGAGCGGGTACGAGCAGTACTTC; CDR3aa: CATAWSGYEQYF
j_gene: TRBJ1-1; abundance: .; d_gene: .; v_gene: TRBV19; CDR3nt: TGTGCCAGTACCACCCCCGGGGTTGGAGGCACTGAAGCTTTCTTT; CDR3aa: CASTTPGVGGTEAFF
j_gene: TRBJ2-7; abundance: few; d_gene: TRBD1; v_gene: TRBV28; CDR3nt: TGTGCCAGCAGACCCCCCGGACAGGGAACCTACGAGCAGTACTTC; CDR3aa: CASRPPGQGTYEQYF
j_gene: TRBJ2-3; abundance: .; d_gene: .; v_gene: TRBV5-4; CDR3nt: TGTGCCAGCAGCCCGAGGTTGACAGATACGCAGTATTTT; CDR3aa: CASSPRLTDTQYF
j_gene: TRBJ1-3; abundance: few; d_gene: .; v_gene: TRBV7-2; CDR3nt: TGTGCCAGCAGCTTAGGGGGGGAAGTGAAAGGAAACACCATATATTTT; CDR3aa: CASSLGGEVKGNTIYF
j_gene: TRBJ1-2; abundance: .; d_gene: .; v_gene: TRBV25-1; CDR3nt: TGTGCCAGCAGTAAGGGGGGGAGCGGCTACACCTTC; CDR3aa: CASSKGGSGYTF
j_gene: TRBJ2-7; abundance: few; d_gene: TRBD1; v_gene: TRBV4-1; CDR3nt: TGCGCCAGCAGCCATCGACGGACAGGGGGCTCCTACGAGCAGTACTTC; CDR3aa: CASSHRRTGGSYEQYF
j_gene: TRBJ1-5; abundance: .; d_gene: TRBD1; v_gene: TRBV2; CDR3nt: TGTGCCAGCAGTGGGGACAGGGCGCATCAGCCCCAGCATTTT; CDR3aa: CASSGDRAHQPQHF
j_gene: TRBJ2-3; abundance: .; d_gene: .; v_gene: TRBV9; CDR3nt: TGTGCCAGCATGAGGAAAGGGGATACAGATACGCAGTATTTT; CDR3aa: CASMRKGDTDTQYF
j_gene: TRBJ1-5; abundance: few; d_gene: .; v_gene: TRBV6-1; CDR3nt: TGTGCCAGCAGTGAAGTTTGGGGAGGGGGCAATCAGCCCCAGCATTTT; CDR3aa: CASSEVWGGGNQPQHF
j_gene: TRBJ2-1; abundance: .; d_gene: TRBD2; v_gene: TRBV27; CDR3nt: TGTGCCAGTGGGCTAGCGGGGGGGCGGGGTGAGCAGTTCTTC; CDR3aa: CASGLAGGRGEQFF
j_gene: TRBJ2-2; abundance: .; d_gene: TRBD1; v_gene: TRBV5-6; CDR3nt: TGTGCCAGCAGCTTAACACAGGGGCCTTCCACCGGGGAGCTGTTTTTT; CDR3aa: CASSLTQGPSTGELFF